This T cell receptor beta chain was sequenced during a study of CD8+CD57+ T cells in acquired aplastic anemia. Across the study: Mean DNA quantity obtained from sorted CD4+ and CD8+ cells was 3 to 4 ug.

TCR beta VDJ and CDR3 were profiled, and genomic DNA was the template. TCRdb reprocessed the reads with MiXCR, giving one entry per CDR3 protein. The repertoire holds hundreds of thousands of distinct CDR3 sequences, with more than 25% as singletons. Trimming removed 3 bases from V and 10 bases from J; junction bases left unmatched: 11. The germline V gene encodes CDR1 LNHNV and CDR2 YYDKDF (reference sequence). The CDR3 loop spans 15 amino acids. Patients picked for sequencing had shown CD8+CD57+ cell expansion detected by flow cytometry. Receipt of therapy had not occurred in any patient by the time of blood sampling.

The TCR sequence derives from a human donor with aplastic anemia. The chain has TRBV15 and TRBJ2-3, with 9 positions matching TRBD2. Material for sequencing was sorted CD4+, CD8+, or CD8+CD57+ T cells (not recorded which) from PBMCs. The CDR3 nucleotides are TGTGCCACCAGCAGGCTGCGGGGGGGCCCCTCCTCGCAGTATTTT. Encoded protein: CATSRLRGGPSSQYF.